This TCR beta chain was identified in a study of cytomegalovirus exposure and HLA in healthy donors. Whole-study findings and limits: The study designated 150 or so TCR beta chains cytomegalovirus-associated. Previously analyzed data showed that most TCR beta V segments were productive at a frequency of about 87% or about 30%.

PCR primers comprised 60 Vbeta and 13 Jbeta primers. This table comes from immunoSEQ multiplex PCR, and its TCRdb copy is limited to in-frame clones, with some not included. The table records roughly 200,000 clones, roughly 74% of them present only once. In regard to this clone: Antigen unknown.

The V end lost 4 bases, the J end lost 1 base, and 15 bases lay between the germline ends. The CDR3 extends over 16 amino acids. Germline V CDR1 and CDR2: SGHDT, YYEEEE. The TCR comes from a woman between 25 and 40 years old in good health and CMV-seronegative. The sequenced material came from PBMCs. V gene TRBV5-6 combines with J gene TRBJ2-1; the D gene is possibly TRBD1 (7 bases). The CDR3 DNA is TGTGCCAGCAGCCCAAGGGGGCGGGGATCCTACAATGAGCAGTTCTTC. It encodes CASSPRGRGSYNEQFF.